This T cell receptor beta chain was sequenced in a study of blood T cell repertoires in COVID-19. About the study: COVID-19 samples from acute and convalescent phases originated in the United States, Italy and Spain. T cells, B-cell-depleted T cells, or PBMCs supplied cDNA or gDNA.

The CDR3 totals 14 residues. Per germline, CDR1 SGHTA and CDR2 FQGNSA. The V gene end was trimmed by 3 bases and the J gene end by 4 bases; junction bases not matched to a gene: 6. How the authors handled the data: Counts of nucleated cells, estimated from reference gene primer amplification, were obtained. Repertoires were generated with immunoSEQ multiplex PCR, while TCRdb's copy carries only in-frame clones and drops some. From that table come the V and J calls and clone size; the DNA was used to work out D and trimming. The sample consists of 80,000 to 100,000 clones, roughly nine tenths of them appearing once.

The material sequenced was peripheral blood. The sequence derives from a human donor with active COVID-19. The donor label of this sample is uncertain. The chain is built from TRBV7-2 and TRBJ2-7, with TRBD2 matching 7 bases. The CDR3 reads CASSFDTGGYEQYF. Written as DNA, the CDR3 is TGTGCCAGCAGCTTTGATACGGGGGGTTACGAGCAGTACTTC. The entire variable domain, with the rest obtained from reference TRBV7-2 and TRBJ2-7, is as follows: GAGVSQSPSNKVTEKGKDVELRCDPISGHTALYWYRQSLGQGLEFLIYFQGNSAPDKSGLPSDRFSAERTGGSVSTLTIQRTQQEDSAVYLCASSFDTGGYEQYFGPGTRLTVT.